These 24 T cell receptor beta chains share one sample of origin, sequenced in a study of T cells in Graves' hyperthyroidism and ophthalmopathy. Regions amplified from RNA transcripts were the TCR beta CDR3 regions. HTBI primers were used for first-round RT-PCR of the TCR CDR3. TCRdb fed the multiplex PCR reads into MiXCR, producing one record per CDR3 protein. The sample holds over 200,000 distinct CDR3 sequences, more than 12% seen once. Source material: blood. Source of these receptors: a woman aged 40 to 55 with Graves' hyperthyroidism that later progressed to Graves' ophthalmopathy.

Ten or more counts support this clonotype. J is TRBJ2-1 and V is TRBV20-1; no firm D call. The ends were cut back, 5 bases at V and 6 bases at J, with 11 bases in the middle. Germline values: CDR1 DFQATT, CDR2 SNEGSKA (reference sequence). This CDR3 is built from 12 residues. The CDR3 sequence is CSAADEFNEQFF. The CDR3 DNA sequence: TGCAGTGCTGCAGACGAATTCAATGAGCAGTTCTTC.

This clonotype was detected many times. This chain uses TRBV28 with TRBJ2-7, with TRBD1 identical over 8 bases. CDR1 and CDR2 (germline): MDHEN, SYDVKM. The CDR3 is 16 amino acids. V lost 5 bases to trimming and J lost 4 bases; unmatched junction nucleotides: 13. The CDR3, as DNA: TGTGCCAGCAGTGAAGGCTACAGGGGGAAGTGGTACGAGCAGTACTTC. This encodes CASSEGYRGKWYEQYF.

This clonotype was observed at least ten times. V and J are TRBV6-1 and TRBJ2-3; 7 bases agree with TRBD2. V gave up 8 bases and J gave up 0 bases; unmatched junction bases: 11. This CDR3 is 16 amino acids long. Germline-derived CDR1 and CDR2 are MNHNS and SASEGT. CDR3 region: CASARLAGRSTDTQYF. The CDR3 nucleotides read TGTGCCAGCGCTCGACTAGCAGGGAGGAGCACAGATACGCAGTATTTT.

The chain couples TRBV5-1 to TRBJ2-2; 7 bases align to TRBD2. CDR3 length equals 14 residues. Germline lookup yields CDR1 SGHRS and CDR2 YFSETQ. The V gene end was trimmed by 4 bases and the J gene end by 5 bases; junction bases not matched to a gene: 5. The CDR3 coding sequence is TGCGCCAGCAGCGGACTAGGAGGTACCGGGGAGCTGTTTTTT. It is translated as CASSGLGGTGELFF.

This clonotype appeared many times. The chain links TRBV27 to TRBJ1-2; perhaps TRBD1 as D (6 bases). Germline V CDR1 and CDR2: MNHEY, SMNVEV (reference sequence). The CDR3 runs to 16 residues. The germline V and J ends were trimmed by 6 bases and 4 bases, with 21 bases remaining between them. Here the CDR3 reads CASSYRVGGGGYGYTF. The CDR3 region has the DNA TGTGCCAGCAGCTATCGCGTTGGGGGCGGCGGCTATGGCTACACCTTC.

Ten or more counts support this clonotype. This chain connects TRBV6-1 to TRBJ2-1; possible D gene TRBD1, 6 bases. V lost 3 bases to trimming and J lost 1 base, with 13 bases between them. This CDR3 contains 16 residues. Per germline, CDR1 MNHNS and CDR2 SASEGT. As DNA, the CDR3 is TGTGCCAGCAGTGAGCCTAGGGGGATTTCCTACAATGAGCAGTTCTTC. It encodes CASSEPRGISYNEQFF.

This clonotype has a single count. The chain recombines TRBV24-1 with TRBJ1-1; no clear D. This CDR3 has 16 amino acids. CDR1 and CDR2 (germline): KGHDR, SFDVKD. Trimming cost V 0 bases and J 0 bases, with 10 bases left between them. The CDR3 sequence is CATSDLRRNMNTEAFF. The CDR3 DNA reads TGTGCCACCAGTGATTTGCGCCGGAACATGAACACTGAAGCTTTCTTT.

With respect to this clonotype: Possible read error: a much larger clone is one base away. The rearrangement uses TRBV7-9 and TRBJ2-1; no clear D gene. There are 18 residues in the CDR3. CDR1 is SEHNR and CDR2 is FQNEAQ in the germline V gene (reference sequence). The CDR3: CASSSSVPRGPGLNGQFF. Written as DNA, the CDR3 is TGTGCCAGCAGCTCCTCGGTCCCGAGAGGACCTGGATTGAATGGGCAGTTCTTC. The full variable domain, in which reference TRBV7-9 and TRBJ2-1 provide the parts outside the CDR3, is DTGVSQNPRHKITKRGQNVTFRCDPISEHNRLYWYRQTLGQGPEFLTYFQNEAQLEKSRLLSDRFSAERPKGSFSTLEIQRTEQGDSAMYLCASSSSVPRGPGLNGQFFGPGTRLTVL.

This clonotype was seen at least ten times. J is TRBJ2-4 and V is TRBV19; D may be TRBD2 (6 bases). There are 17 residues in the CDR3. Germline CDR1 and CDR2: LNHDA and SQIVND (reference sequence). Trimming took off 3 bases at V and 1 base at J, with 16 bases between the two ends. CDR3 loop: CASSMVPHLAAKNIQYF. The CDR3 coding sequence is TGTGCCAGTAGTATGGTCCCACATCTAGCGGCCAAAAACATTCAGTACTTC. Full variable domain (missing parts from reference TRBV19 and TRBJ2-4): DGGITQSPKYLFRKEGQNVTLSCEQNLNHDAMYWYRQDPGQGLRLIYYSQIVNDFQKGDIAEGYSVSREKKESFPLTVTSAQKNPTAFYLCASSMVPHLAAKNIQYFGAGTRLSVL.

This clonotype was detected many times. The gene calls are TRBV2 and TRBJ1-5, with D hard to call. The germline V and J ends were trimmed by 4 bases and 6 bases, with 7 bases remaining between them. CDR1 and CDR2 (germline): SNHLY, FYNNEI. This CDR3 contains 12 residues. The CDR3 protein is CASSGGLQPQHF. CDR3 DNA sequence: TGTGCCAGCAGTGGGGGTCTTCAGCCCCAGCATTTT.

In its sample, this clonotype was seen a few times. The chain uses TRBV19 and TRBJ1-5; tentative D call: TRBD1 (6 bases). V lost 6 bases, J lost 6 bases, and 9 bases lay in between. CDR1 LNHDA and CDR2 SQIVND come from the germline V gene (reference sequence). The CDR3 contains 12 residues. CDR3 protein: CASRQGTQPQHF. As DNA, the CDR3 is TGTGCCAGTAGACAGGGAACTCAGCCCCAGCATTTT.

V usage is TRBV5-4 and J usage is TRBJ1-1; weak D call: TRBD1 (5 bases). CDR1 SGHNT and CDR2 YYREEE come from the germline V gene (reference sequence). The length of the CDR3 is 14 residues. The V end lost 2 bases, the J end lost 4 bases, and 12 bases lay between the germline ends. The CDR3 bases are TGTGCCAGCAGCTTAACAGGTCCTAGCACTGAAGCTTTCTTT. Its protein is CASSLTGPSTEAFF.

Concerning this clonotype: A much larger clone differs by one base, so this may be a read error. The chain has TRBV10-3 and TRBJ2-1; 8 positions agree with TRBD1. Germline-derived CDR1 and CDR2 are ENHRY and SYGVKD. This CDR3 comprises 17 residues. CDR3 residues: CAISESGQGLSYNEQLF. The DNA of the CDR3 is TGTGCCATCAGTGAGTCCGGACAGGGCCTCTCCTACAATGAGCAGCTCTTC.

This clonotype was seen repeatedly, ten times or more. This rearrangement joins TRBV30 to TRBJ1-2, with D possibly TRBD1 on 5 matching bases. The CDR3 has 13 residues. The V gene lost 6 bases and the J gene lost 2 bases, with 13 bases spanning the gap. The germline gives CDR1 GTSNPN, CDR2 SVGIG (reference sequence). The CDR3 DNA reads as TGTGCCTGCAAGGGGTACCGGAACTATGGCTACACCTTC. Translated, it gives CACKGYRNYGYTF.

In this sample, this clonotype turned up many times. V is TRBV12-3 or TRBV12-4 and J is TRBJ1-5; D not certain. V was pared by 2 bases and J by 7 bases, with 6 bases between. The CDR3 contains 12 residues. CDR3: CASSLRRQPQHF. The DNA of the CDR3 is TGTGCCAGCAGTTTACGCCGGCAGCCCCAGCATTTT.

This chain links TRBV5-8 with TRBJ2-7, with 9 bases aligning to TRBD1. The V segment lost 2 bases and the J segment 4 bases; nucleotides outside the gene matches: 7. This CDR3 is 15 amino acids long. CDR1 and CDR2 from the germline V gene are SGHTS and YDEGEE. CDR3 sequence: CASSLQGASDYEQYF. CDR3 sequence (DNA): TGTGCCAGCAGCTTACAGGGGGCTTCGGATTACGAGCAGTACTTC.

This clonotype appeared many times. V usage is TRBV20-1 and J usage is TRBJ2-7; D may match TRBD1 or TRBD2 (6 bases each). CDR3 length equals 13 residues. Germline lookup yields CDR1 DFQATT and CDR2 SNEGSKA (reference sequence). V was pared by 1 base and J by 3 bases, with 10 bases between. The CDR3 here is CSARAGGGYEQYF. DNA for the CDR3: TGCAGTGCTAGAGCCGGGGGCGGCTACGAGCAGTACTTC.

This clonotype occurred many times. The chain uses TRBV6-2 or TRBV6-3 and TRBJ1-1; D not resolved. Germline CDR1 reads MNHEY; CDR2 reads SVGEGT. V lost 4 bases, J lost 0 bases, and 12 bases lay in between. This CDR3 spans 15 amino acids. The DNA for the CDR3 is TGTGCCAGCAGTTCCCATCGGCCCGTGAACACTGAAGCTTTCTTT. Protein product: CASSSHRPVNTEAFF.

This clonotype came up many times. The chain is built from TRBV28 and TRBJ2-3; D possibly corresponds to TRBD2 (5 bases). The CDR3 extends over 12 amino acids. Trimming took 5 bases from V and 7 from J, leaving 10 bases between them. Germline V gene data show CDR1 as MDHEN and CDR2 as SYDVKM. CDR3 protein: CASSLKRHTQYF. The DNA for the CDR3 is TGTGCCAGCAGTCTAAAGCGGCATACGCAGTATTTT. The whole variable domain, filled in from reference TRBV28 and TRBJ2-3, reads DVKVTQSSRYLVKRTGEKVFLECVQDMDHENMFWYRQDPGLGLRLIYFSYDVKMKEKGDIPEGYSVSREKKERFSLILESASTNQTSMYLCASSLKRHTQYFGPGTRLTVL.

This clonotype was recorded many times. The CDR3 DNA sequence: TGTGCCAGCGCTAGCGGGAGGCGTGGACGCACAGATACGCAGTATTTT. Protein product: CASASGRRGRTDTQYF. The V gene is TRBV25-1, the J gene TRBJ2-3, with 11 bases fitting TRBD2. CDR1 MGHDK and CDR2 SYGVNS come from the germline V gene. This CDR3 contains 16 residues. After removal of 8 bases from V and 1 base from J, the junction contained 8 bases not matched to a gene.

In this sample, this clonotype turned up a few times. V gene TRBV12-5 combines with J gene TRBJ2-2; D remains ambiguous. This CDR3 is 16 amino acids long. Germline V gene sequence: CDR1 LGHNT, CDR2 FRNRAP. The V end was cut by 3 bases, the J end by 7 bases, with 18 bases between. The CDR3 DNA follows: TGTGCTAGTGGTTTAAGGTCTTACGGGCGACGCGGGGAGCTGTTTTTT. This translates into CASGLRSYGRRGELFF.

This clonotype was found many times. The rearrangement joins TRBV28 to TRBJ2-1; TRBD2 might be the D (6 bases). The V gene lost 4 bases and the J gene lost 10 bases, with 14 bases spanning the gap. The germline V gene encodes CDR1 MDHEN and CDR2 SYDVKM. The CDR3 spans 13 residues. CDR3 amino acids: CASSSRLGGEQFF. CDR3 nucleotide sequence: TGTGCCAGCAGTTCGCGACTAGGCGGCGAGCAGTTCTTC.

For this clonotype: A much larger clone sits a single nucleotide away, making a read error possible. The chain recombines TRBV10-3 with TRBJ2-3; 11 bases are shared with TRBD1. The CDR3 has 17 amino acids. Looked up from germline, CDR1 is ENHRY and CDR2 is SYGVKD. Germline trimming cut 11 bases from V and 5 bases from J; bases unmatched to any gene: 18. CDR3 sequence reads: CAVSGTGGFLNIDTQYF. In nucleotides, the CDR3 is TGTGCCGTCTCCGGGACAGGGGGATTCTTGAACATAGATACGCAGTATTTT.

The rearrangement links TRBV6-1 to TRBJ2-7; D perhaps matches TRBD2 (5 bases). The germline gives CDR1 MNHNS, CDR2 SASEGT. With 7 bases removed from V and 3 bases from J, the gap between germline ends came to 19 bases. CDR3 size: 15 residues. CDR3 residues: CASTKGRLEVYEQYF. The CDR3 DNA is TGTGCCAGCACCAAGGGTCGACTGGAGGTCTACGAGCAGTACTTC.